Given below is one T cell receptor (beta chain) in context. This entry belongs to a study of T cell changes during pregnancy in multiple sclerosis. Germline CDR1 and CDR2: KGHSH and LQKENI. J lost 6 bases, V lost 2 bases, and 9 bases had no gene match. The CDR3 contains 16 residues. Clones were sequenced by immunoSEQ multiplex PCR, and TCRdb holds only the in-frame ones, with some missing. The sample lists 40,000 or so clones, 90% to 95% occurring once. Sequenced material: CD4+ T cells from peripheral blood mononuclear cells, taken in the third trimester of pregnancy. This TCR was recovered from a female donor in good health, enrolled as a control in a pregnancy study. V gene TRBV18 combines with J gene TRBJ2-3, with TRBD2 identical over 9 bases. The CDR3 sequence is CASSPSLAGSIDTQYF. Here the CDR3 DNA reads TGTGCCAGCTCACCATCGCTAGCGGGGAGTATTGATACGCAGTATTTT.